A selection of T cell receptor beta chains follows, all from one sample in a study of T cell repertoires in ileal Crohn's disease. Measured with immunoSEQ multiplex PCR; TCRdb has only the in-frame clones, and not every one. The table lists about 4,100 clones, roughly two thirds of them singletons. Sequencing was done on a sample of ileal tissue. These TCRs come from an adult with Crohn's disease. The conserved cysteine and the conserved F or W are not part of the CDR3 here. Fields, in order: V gene, CDR3 protein.

V gene: TRBV4-1
CDR3 protein: ASSQGGSRVPIRNNEKLF

V gene: TRBV5-5
CDR3 protein: ASSVGWAPSTGELF

V gene: TRBV27
CDR3 protein: ASGFGRNTEAF

V gene: TRBV11-3
CDR3 protein: ASSRSGEETQY

V gene: TRBV6-5
CDR3 protein: ASRPGQAVGYT

V gene: TRBV2
CDR3 protein: ASSENEGAF

V gene: TRBV10-1
CDR3 protein: ASSGITGLAGGPNTGELF

V gene: TRBV7-2
CDR3 protein: ASSLQDRETQY

V gene: TRBV6-5
CDR3 protein: ASSEGGGNTEAF

V gene: TRBV11-2
CDR3 protein: ASSIKPLSYEQY

V gene: TRBV6-5
CDR3 protein: ASSYGDRGHEQF

V gene: TRBV5-1
CDR3 protein: ASSVRDLGSPLH

V gene: TRBV25-1
CDR3 protein: ASHGSNYGYT

V gene: TRBV21-1
CDR3 protein: ASENGETQY

V gene: TRBV10-3
CDR3 protein: AINDRAQETQY

V gene: TRBV27
CDR3 protein: ASSRQGAGYEQY

V gene: TRBV28
CDR3 protein: ASSRGLAGEDYEQY